This entry is about one T cell receptor beta chain. Its specificity is not known. This record comes from a study of OX40 agonist ivuxolimab in advanced cancers. The overall study: Males comprised 70% to 85% of the group, whose mean age was about 60 years (range roughly 23 to 80). Partial responses were achieved by three patients, of whom one had hepatocellular carcinoma and two had cutaneous melanoma.

Germline loops: CDR1 SGDLS, CDR2 YYNGEE. The length of the CDR3 is 15 residues. V dropped 4 bases and J dropped 4; count of bases not matched to a gene: 10. No patient had autoimmune disease or received systemic immunosuppression. TCRdb's copy holds only in-frame clones and misses some; the assay was immunoSEQ multiplex PCR. The sample carries some 85,000 clones, roughly 88% recorded once. Study-wide findings and caveats: More expanded clones were seen, on average, in CD8+ T cells than in CD4+.

The TCR originated in an adult with an advanced solid tumor such as melanoma, head and neck, liver or kidney cancer. The chain recombines TRBV9 with TRBJ2-5, with TRBD2 identical over 7 bases. This material consisted of CD4+ or CD8+ T cells sorted from blood, taken in a trial of the OX40 agonist ivuxolimab. CDR3 in DNA: TGTGCCAGCAGCCCCCTTAACGGCGGGGGAGAGACCCAGTACTTC. It is translated as CASSPLNGGGETQYF.